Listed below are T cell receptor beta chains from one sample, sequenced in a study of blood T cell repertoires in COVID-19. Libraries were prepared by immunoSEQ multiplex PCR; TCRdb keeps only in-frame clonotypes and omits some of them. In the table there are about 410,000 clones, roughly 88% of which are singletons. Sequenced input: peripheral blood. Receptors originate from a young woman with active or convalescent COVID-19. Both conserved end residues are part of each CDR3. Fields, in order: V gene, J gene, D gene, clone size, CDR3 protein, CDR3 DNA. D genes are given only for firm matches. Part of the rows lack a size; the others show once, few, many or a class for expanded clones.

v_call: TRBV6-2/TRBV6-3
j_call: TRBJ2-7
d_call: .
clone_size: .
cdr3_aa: CASSYSFRSSWQDKYEQYF
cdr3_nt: TGTGCCAGCAGTTACTCGTTTCGCAGTTCGTGGCAGGACAAATACGAGCAGTACTTC

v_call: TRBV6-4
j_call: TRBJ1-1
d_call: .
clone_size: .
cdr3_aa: CASSDSIGRGGGTEAFF
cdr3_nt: TGTGCCAGCAGTGACTCGATCGGGAGGGGCGGTGGCACTGAAGCTTTCTTT

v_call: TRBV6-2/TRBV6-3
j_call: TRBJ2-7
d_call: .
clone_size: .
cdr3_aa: CASSWQAGQILSYEQYF
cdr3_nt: TGTGCCAGCAGTTGGCAGGCGGGACAGATCCTATCCTACGAGCAGTACTTC

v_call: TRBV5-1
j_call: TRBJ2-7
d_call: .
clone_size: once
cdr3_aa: CASSLELGLPPYEQYF
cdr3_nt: TGCGCCAGCAGCTTGGAGCTAGGTTTGCCGCCTTACGAGCAGTACTTC

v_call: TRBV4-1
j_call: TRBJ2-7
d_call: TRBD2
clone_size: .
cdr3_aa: CASSQIAGASYEQYF
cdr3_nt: TGCGCCAGCAGCCAGATAGCGGGGGCTTCCTACGAGCAGTACTTC

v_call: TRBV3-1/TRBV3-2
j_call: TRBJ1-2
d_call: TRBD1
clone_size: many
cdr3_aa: CASSQYAGGGGGNGYTF
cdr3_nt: TGTGCCAGCAGCCAATATGCAGGGGGCGGAGGAGGTAATGGCTACACCTTC

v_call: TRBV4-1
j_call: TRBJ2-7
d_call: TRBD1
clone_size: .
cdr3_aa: CASSPGTGFYEQYF
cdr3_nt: TGCGCCAGCAGCCCCGGGACAGGGTTCTACGAGCAGTACTTC

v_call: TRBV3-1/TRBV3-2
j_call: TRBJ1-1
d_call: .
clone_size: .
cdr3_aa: CASSQDPRVSTEAFF
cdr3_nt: TGTGCCAGCAGCCAAGACCCCCGGGTTTCGACTGAAGCTTTCTTT

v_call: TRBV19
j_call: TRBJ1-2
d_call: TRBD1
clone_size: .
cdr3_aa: CASSGTGVVGYTF
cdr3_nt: TGTGCCAGTAGTGGTACAGGGGTGGTTGGCTACACCTTC

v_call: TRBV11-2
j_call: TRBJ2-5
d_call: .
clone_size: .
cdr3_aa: CASSSVTGGVETQYF
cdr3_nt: TGTGCCAGCAGCTCCGTTACAGGGGGGGTAGAGACCCAGTACTTC

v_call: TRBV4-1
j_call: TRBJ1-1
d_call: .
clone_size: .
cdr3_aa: CASSQGGSTGVDTEAFF
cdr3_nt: TGCGCCAGCAGCCAAGGAGGATCCACAGGTGTGGACACTGAAGCTTTCTTT

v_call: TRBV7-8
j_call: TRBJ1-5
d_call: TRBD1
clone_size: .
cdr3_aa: CASSLRRTGYEQPQHF
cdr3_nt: TGTGCCAGCAGCTTACGCCGGACAGGGTATGAGCAGCCCCAGCATTTT

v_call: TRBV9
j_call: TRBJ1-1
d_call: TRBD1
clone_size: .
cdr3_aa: CASSAGTGYMNTEAFF
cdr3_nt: TGTGCCAGCAGCGCCGGGACAGGGTACATGAACACTGAAGCTTTCTTT

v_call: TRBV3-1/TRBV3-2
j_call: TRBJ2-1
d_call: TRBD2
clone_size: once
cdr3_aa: CASSHGAGGNEQFF
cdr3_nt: TGTGCCAGCAGCCATGGAGCGGGGGGTAATGAGCAGTTCTTC

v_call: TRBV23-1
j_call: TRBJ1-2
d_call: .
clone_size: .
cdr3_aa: CASSTALSNYGYTF
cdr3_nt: TGCGCCAGCAGCACAGCCCTCTCTAACTATGGCTACACCTTC

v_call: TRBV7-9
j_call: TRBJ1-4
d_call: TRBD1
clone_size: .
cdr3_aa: CASSFQGVNEKLFF
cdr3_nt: TGTGCCAGCAGCTTCCAGGGGGTTAATGAAAAACTGTTTTTT

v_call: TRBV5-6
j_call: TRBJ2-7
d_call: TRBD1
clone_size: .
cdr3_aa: CASSYSHGQDEQYF
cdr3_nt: TGTGCCAGCAGCTACAGCCATGGACAGGACGAGCAGTACTTC

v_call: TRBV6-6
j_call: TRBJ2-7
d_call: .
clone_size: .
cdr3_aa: CASSSQGYEQYF
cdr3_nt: TGTGCCAGCAGTTCCCAGGGTTACGAGCAGTACTTC

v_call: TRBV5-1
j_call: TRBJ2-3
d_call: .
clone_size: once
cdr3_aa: CASSLAGSTDTQYF
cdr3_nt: TGCGCCAGCAGCTTGGCGGGGTCCACAGATACGCAGTATTTT

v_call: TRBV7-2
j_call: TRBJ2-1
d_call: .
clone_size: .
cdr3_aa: CASSVPRGKQFF
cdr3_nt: TGTGCCAGCAGCGTCCCCAGGGGAAAGCAGTTCTTC

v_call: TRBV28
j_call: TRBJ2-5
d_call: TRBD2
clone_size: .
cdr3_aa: CASSSGTSGARETQYF
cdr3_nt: TGTGCCAGCAGCTCCGGGACTAGCGGCGCTCGGGAGACCCAGTACTTC

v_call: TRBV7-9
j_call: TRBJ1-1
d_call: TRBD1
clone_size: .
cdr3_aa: CASRGQGLTEAFF
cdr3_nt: TGTGCCAGCAGGGGACAGGGCCTCACTGAAGCTTTCTTT

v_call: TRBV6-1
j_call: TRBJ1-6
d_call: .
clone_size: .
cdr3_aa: CASSELSGDNSPLHF
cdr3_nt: TGTGCCAGCAGTGAGTTATCGGGGGATAATTCACCCCTCCACTTT

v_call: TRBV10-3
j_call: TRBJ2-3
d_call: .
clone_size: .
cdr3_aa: CASSRWEVEPDTQYF
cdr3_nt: TGTGCCAGTTCTCGCTGGGAGGTTGAGCCAGATACGCAGTATTTT

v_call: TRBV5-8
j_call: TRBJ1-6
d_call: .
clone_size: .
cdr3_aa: CASSLQNNSPLHF
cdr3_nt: TGTGCCAGCAGCTTGCAAAATAATTCACCCCTCCACTTT

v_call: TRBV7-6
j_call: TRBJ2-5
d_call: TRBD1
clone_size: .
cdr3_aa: CASSSRGAGGLAETQYF
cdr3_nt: TGTGCCAGCAGCTCGAGGGGGGCAGGGGGCCTTGCGGAGACCCAGTACTTC

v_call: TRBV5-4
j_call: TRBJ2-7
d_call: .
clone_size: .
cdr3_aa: CASSSGTHYEQYF
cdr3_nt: TGTGCCAGCAGCTCAGGGACTCACTACGAGCAGTACTTC

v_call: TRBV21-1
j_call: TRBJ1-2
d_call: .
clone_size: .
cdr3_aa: CASSDFRTGRGYTF
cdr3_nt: TGTGCCAGCAGCGACTTCCGGACAGGGCGAGGCTACACCTTC

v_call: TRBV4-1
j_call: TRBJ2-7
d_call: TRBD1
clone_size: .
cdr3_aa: CASSQGTGGDYEQYF
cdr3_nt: TGCGCCAGCAGCCAGGGGACAGGGGGTGACTACGAGCAGTACTTC

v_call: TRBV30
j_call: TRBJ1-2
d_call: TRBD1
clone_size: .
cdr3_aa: CACGDRAAGGYTF
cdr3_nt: TGTGCCTGTGGGGACAGGGCGGCGGGTGGCTACACCTTC

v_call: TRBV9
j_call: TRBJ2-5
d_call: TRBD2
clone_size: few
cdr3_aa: CASSVGGTIETQYF
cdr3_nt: TGTGCCAGCAGCGTAGGCGGGACTATAGAGACCCAGTACTTC

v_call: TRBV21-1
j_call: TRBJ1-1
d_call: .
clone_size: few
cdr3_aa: CASSGCPGGNTEAFF
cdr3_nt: TGTGCCAGCAGTGGTTGCCCGGGGGGTAACACTGAAGCTTTCTTT

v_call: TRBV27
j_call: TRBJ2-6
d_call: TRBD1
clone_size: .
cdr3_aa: CASSSPKTWTGGSPSGANVLTF
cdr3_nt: TGTGCCAGCAGTTCCCCGAAAACATGGACAGGGGGCTCCCCCTCTGGGGCCAACGTCCTGACTTTC

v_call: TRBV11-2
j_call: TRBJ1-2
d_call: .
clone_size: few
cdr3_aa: CASSVGGNYGYTF
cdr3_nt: TGTGCCAGCAGCGTCGGCGGGAACTATGGCTACACCTTC

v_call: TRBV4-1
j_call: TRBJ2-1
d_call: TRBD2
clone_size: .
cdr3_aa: CASSQETSGGNNEQFF
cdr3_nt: TGCGCCAGCAGCCAAGAAACTAGCGGGGGAAACAATGAGCAGTTCTTC

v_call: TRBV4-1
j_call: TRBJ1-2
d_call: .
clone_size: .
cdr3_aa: CPRRQGGGNYGYTF
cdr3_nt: TGCCCCCGCCGCCAAGGGGGGGGGAACTATGGCTACACCTTC

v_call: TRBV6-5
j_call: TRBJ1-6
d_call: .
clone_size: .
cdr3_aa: CASRQGLNSPLHF
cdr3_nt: TGTGCCAGCAGGCAGGGGCTTAATTCACCCCTCCACTTT

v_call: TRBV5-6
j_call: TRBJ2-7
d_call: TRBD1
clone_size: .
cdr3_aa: CASSLYGQGPYEQYF
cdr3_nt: TGTGCCAGCAGCTTGTATGGACAGGGGCCGTACGAGCAGTACTTC

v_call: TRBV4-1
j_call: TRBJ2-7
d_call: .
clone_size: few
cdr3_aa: CASSQDPGDYEQYF
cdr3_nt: TGCGCCAGCAGCCAAGACCCGGGGGACTACGAGCAGTACTTC

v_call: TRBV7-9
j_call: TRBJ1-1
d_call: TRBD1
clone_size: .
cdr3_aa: CASRIGTGTEAFF
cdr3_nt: TGTGCCAGCAGGATCGGGACAGGGACTGAAGCTTTCTTT

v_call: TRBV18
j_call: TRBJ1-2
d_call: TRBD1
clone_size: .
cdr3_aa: CASSPPSTGTEGYTF
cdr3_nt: TGTGCCAGCTCACCACCTAGTACCGGGACAGAAGGCTACACCTTC

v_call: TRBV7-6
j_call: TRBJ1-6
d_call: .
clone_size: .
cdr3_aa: CANQDRANSPLHF
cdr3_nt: TGTGCCAACCAGGACAGAGCCAATTCACCCCTCCACTTT

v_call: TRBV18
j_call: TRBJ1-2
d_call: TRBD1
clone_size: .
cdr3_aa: CASSPLPDRVRSYGYTF
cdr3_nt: TGTGCCAGCTCACCGCTTCCGGACAGGGTTCGGAGCTATGGCTACACCTTC

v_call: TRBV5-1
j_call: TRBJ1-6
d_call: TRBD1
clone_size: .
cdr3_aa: CASSLAGQGLGNSPLHF
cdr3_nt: TGCGCCAGCAGCTTGGCAGGACAGGGTTTGGGTAATTCACCCCTCCACTTT

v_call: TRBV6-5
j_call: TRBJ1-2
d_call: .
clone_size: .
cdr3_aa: CASTIGQRANYGYTF
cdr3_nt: TGTGCCAGCACCATAGGACAGAGAGCTAACTATGGCTACACCTTC